These 21 T cell receptor beta chains were sequenced from one sample in a study of blood T cell repertoires in COVID-19. Only in-frame clones appear in the TCRdb table, and some are missing; sequencing was by immunoSEQ multiplex PCR. This table holds roughly 410,000 clones, roughly nine tenths found once. Sequenced material: peripheral blood. The source of these receptors is a man aged 35-49 years with acute or convalescent COVID-19.

This chain uses TRBV24-1 with TRBJ1-5; 10 positions agree with TRBD1. V was pared by 2 bases and J by 6 bases, with 3 bases of the junction left unmatched. The CDR3 is made up of 15 amino acids. CDR1 is KGHDR and CDR2 is SFDVKD in the germline V gene. This CDR3 reads CATSDSTGGLQPQHF. CDR3 DNA: TGTGCCACCAGTGATTCGACAGGGGGCCTTCAGCCCCAGCATTTT.

The chain recombines TRBV6-1 with TRBJ1-1; 10 nucleotides line up with TRBD1. The germline gives CDR1 MNHNS, CDR2 SASEGT. Trimming took 0 bases from V and 6 from J; bases not matched to a gene: 7. The CDR3 extends over 16 amino acids. The CDR3 region is CASSEALGQGMAEAFF. The CDR3 nucleotides are TGTGCCAGCAGTGAAGCGCTGGGACAGGGGATGGCTGAAGCTTTCTTT.

J is TRBJ2-1 and V is TRBV7-3; D remains unclear. Germline V lookup: CDR1 SGHTA, CDR2 FQGTGA. With 2 bases removed from V and 7 bases from J, the gap between germline ends came to 6 bases. This CDR3 has 12 amino acids. The CDR3 DNA reads TGTGCCAGCAGCTTAGGCAGAAATGAGCAGTTCTTC. As protein: CASSLGRNEQFF.

This chain links TRBV5-5 with TRBJ2-4; maybe TRBD1 (6 bases). This CDR3 is 16 amino acids long. V lost 7 bases, J lost 3 bases, and 20 bases lay in between. CDR1 SGHKS and CDR2 YYEKEE come from the germline V gene (reference sequence). This chain's CDR3 is CASLMRGSVGKNIQYF. DNA for the CDR3: TGTGCCAGCCTTATGAGGGGGTCAGTAGGCAAAAACATTCAGTACTTC.

The chain is built from TRBV7-3 and TRBJ2-3, with 9 bases matching TRBD1. V was pared by 5 bases and J by 6 bases, with 9 bases of the junction left unmatched. The germline V gene has CDR1 SGHTA and CDR2 FQGTGA. The CDR3 has 15 residues. The CDR3 DNA is TGTGCCAGCAGCCCCCTGGGACAGGGTCCGGATACGCAGTATTTT. Translation: CASSPLGQGPDTQYF.

V and J are TRBV25-1 and TRBJ2-3; 15 bases align to TRBD2. Germline CDR1 is MGHDK and CDR2 is SYGVNS. The CDR3 extends over 17 amino acids. After removal of 1 base from V and 5 bases from J, the junction contained 4 bases not matched to a gene. In nucleotides, the CDR3 is TGTGCCAGCAGTGAATTCCTGGGACTAGCGGGGGGAGATACGCAGTATTTT. Its protein product is CASSEFLGLAGGDTQYF. The full variable domain, its missing parts supplied by reference TRBV25-1 and TRBJ2-3, is EADIYQTPRYLVIGTGKKITLECSQTMGHDKMYWYQQDPGMELHLIHYSYGVNSTEKGDLSSESTVSRIRTEHFPLTLESARPSHTSQYLCASSEFLGLAGGDTQYFGPGTRLTVL.

The chain carries TRBV27 and TRBJ2-7; tentatively, D is TRBD1 (6 bases). The CDR3 loop spans 14 amino acids. Per the germline V gene, CDR1 is MNHEY and CDR2 is SMNVEV (reference sequence). Trimming pared 4 bases from V and 3 bases from J, leaving 13 bases between. In DNA, the CDR3 is TGTGCCAGCAGTTGGACAGACGGTGGCTACGAGCAGTACTTC. Translating gives CASSWTDGGYEQYF.

CDR3: CATSEPGTGEYEQYF. The CDR3 DNA is TGTGCCACCAGTGAACCCGGGACAGGGGAGTACGAGCAGTACTTC. The V call is TRBV24-1, the J call TRBJ2-7, with TRBD1 identical over 10 bases. Losses at the gene ends were 4 bases for V and 4 bases for J; bases not matched to a gene: 6. The CDR3 contains 15 residues. The germline V gene encodes CDR1 KGHDR and CDR2 SFDVKD.

The V gene is TRBV19, the J gene TRBJ1-5, with TRBD1 identical over 9 bases. The V gene's germline CDR1 is LNHDA and CDR2 SQIVND (reference sequence). The CDR3 length is 13 residues. V was pared by 10 bases and J by 4 bases, with 5 bases of the junction left unmatched. CDR3 protein: CATAGTGNQPQHF. The CDR3 nucleotides are TGTGCCACCGCTGGGACAGGGAATCAGCCCCAGCATTTT.

A few counts support this clone. The V and J genes are TRBV10-3 and TRBJ1-4; maybe TRBD1 (6 bases). The CDR3 contains 15 residues. Trimming removed 2 bases from V and 4 bases from J, with 11 bases in between. The germline V gene has CDR1 ENHRY and CDR2 SYGVKD. The CDR3 loop is CAISEGQSYNEKLFF. In nucleotides, the CDR3 is TGTGCCATCAGTGAGGGACAGAGTTATAATGAAAAACTGTTTTTT.

V is TRBV6-2 or TRBV6-3 and J is TRBJ1-5, with D uncertain. Between the trimmed V and J ends, which lost 5 bases and 3 bases, there was a span of 8 bases. The CDR3 contains 13 residues. Germline lookup yields CDR1 MNHEY and CDR2 SVGEGT. The CDR3 nucleotides read TGTGCCAGCAGTGGCGGGGTCAATCAGCCCCAGCATTTT. Its translation is CASSGGVNQPQHF.

The chain combines TRBV3-1 (or the pseudogene TRBV3-2) with TRBJ2-5; D is ambiguous. The germline V gene has CDR1 LGHDT and CDR2 YNNKEL (reference sequence). The CDR3 consists of 13 residues. V lost 2 bases to trimming and J lost 2 bases, with 6 bases between them. CDR3 residues: CASSQNYQETQYF. The CDR3 DNA follows: TGTGCCAGCAGCCAAAACTATCAAGAGACCCAGTACTTC.

This chain uses TRBV4-1 with TRBJ1-2; possibly TRBD1 for D (6 bases). The CDR3 consists of 15 residues. Germline V gives CDR1 MGHRA, CDR2 YSYEKL. The V and J ends lost 2 bases and 4 bases respectively, with 14 bases between them. CDR3 nucleotides: TGCGCCAGCAGCCAACCTTCACAGGGCAGCTATGGCTACACCTTC. It encodes CASSQPSQGSYGYTF.

This clone was observed a single time. The chain carries TRBV14 and TRBJ2-5; 9 positions match TRBD1. The CDR3 has 18 residues. J gave up 2 bases and V 1 base, and 11 bases lay outside the gene matches. Germline values: CDR1 SGHDN, CDR2 FVKESK. The CDR3 nucleotides are TGTGCCAGCAGCCAAGCCGCCGGGACAGGGAAGTTTCAAGAGACCCAGTACTTC. It yields the protein CASSQAAGTGKFQETQYF.

V and J are TRBV27 and TRBJ1-2; D is unresolved. The V gene lost 5 bases and the J gene lost 4 bases, with 20 bases spanning the gap. The CDR3 spans 16 residues. The V gene's germline CDR1 is MNHEY and CDR2 SMNVEV (reference sequence). CDR3 nucleotides: TGTGCCAGCAGTCCATTTGCCGACGGGCGGGCCTATGGCTACACCTTC. Amino acids: CASSPFADGRAYGYTF.

The CDR3 is CASSGGTSGRYQETQYF. The CDR3 DNA is TGTGCCAGCAGTGGAGGGACTAGCGGGAGATATCAAGAGACCCAGTACTTC. This chain connects TRBV6-1 to TRBJ2-5, with 14 bases that match TRBD2. Trimming at V came to 4 bases and at J to 2 bases, leaving 6 bases not matched to a gene. The CDR3 length is 17 residues. Germline loops: CDR1 MNHNS, CDR2 SASEGT.

The V call is TRBV3-1 (or the pseudogene TRBV3-2), the J call TRBJ1-4; D not certain. CDR1 is LGHDT and CDR2 is YNNKEL in the germline V gene (reference sequence). This CDR3 has 13 residues. Trimming cost V 4 bases and J 5 bases, with 8 bases left between them. DNA for the CDR3: TGTGCCAGCAGCCCAGAATTAAATGAAAAACTGTTTTTT. Its translation is CASSPELNEKLFF.

The CDR3 loop reads CASSLSTAYEQYF. CDR3 coding DNA: TGTGCCAGCAGCTTAAGTACAGCCTACGAGCAGTACTTC. V usage is TRBV7-2 and J usage is TRBJ2-7, with D unclear. The CDR3 loop spans 13 amino acids. Trimming took 2 bases from V and 2 from J, leaving 7 bases between them. Germline CDR1 SGHTA, CDR2 FQGNSA.

The gene calls are TRBV7-6 and TRBJ1-5; the match to TRBD1 covers 7 bases. V dropped 5 bases and J dropped 0; count of bases not matched to a gene: 7. The CDR3 runs to 16 residues. The germline CDR1 and CDR2 sequences are SGHVS and FNYEAQ. The CDR3 region is CASSPGTVNSNQPQHF. CDR3 nucleotides: TGTGCCAGCAGCCCCGGGACAGTAAATAGCAATCAGCCCCAGCATTTT.

The V gene is TRBV12-2, the J gene TRBJ1-6. TRBV12-2 is a known pseudogene. The CDR3 covers 15 residues. CDR3 sequence (DNA): TGTGCAAGTCGCTTAGCGGCGGGCTGGCATTCACCCCTCCACTTT. Translating it yields CASRLAAGWHSPLHF.

CDR3 loop: CASSLFYSVSPLHF. The CDR3 DNA reads as TGTGCCAGCAGTTTATTTTACAGTGTTTCACCCCTCCACTTT. The rearrangement joins TRBV27 to TRBJ1-6; the D is unclear. V lost 1 base, J lost 9 bases, and 10 bases lay in between. This CDR3 comprises 14 residues. CDR1 and CDR2 from the germline V gene are MNHEY and SMNVEV (reference sequence).